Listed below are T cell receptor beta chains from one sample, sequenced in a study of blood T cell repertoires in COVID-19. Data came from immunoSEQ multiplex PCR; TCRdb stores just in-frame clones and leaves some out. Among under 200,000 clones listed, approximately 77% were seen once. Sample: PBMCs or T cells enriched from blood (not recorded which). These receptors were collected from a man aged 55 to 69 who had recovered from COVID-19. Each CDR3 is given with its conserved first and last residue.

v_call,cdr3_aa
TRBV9,CASSLWGRGRGETQYF
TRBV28,CASSPPVLVGATGELFF
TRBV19,CASRGGAHTGELFF
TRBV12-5,CASGPTSGRSYEQYF
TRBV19,CASSMGQSRWPQHF
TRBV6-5,CASSYFPAESNSPLHF
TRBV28,CASRVAGSSSYEQYF
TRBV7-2,CASSLGMGPGQPQHF
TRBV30,CAWSVQGAFEQYF
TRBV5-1,CASSFQAVRGTEAFF
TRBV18,CASSPGTGGNTIYF
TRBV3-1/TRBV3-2,CASSQGLIGGDGYTF
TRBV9,CASSSTGQFLSGANVLTF
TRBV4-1,CASCNAGGSYNEQFF
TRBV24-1,CATSDRSSGGKSYNEQFF
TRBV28,CASSTGLLGYTF
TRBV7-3,CASSSSPGTGELFF
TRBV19,CASSMGGVGNQPQHF
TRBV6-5,CASISLAVGGETQYF
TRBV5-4,CASSTQGAGNEQFF
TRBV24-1,CATSDLDRGQETQYF
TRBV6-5,CASSYSSRGDNQPQHF
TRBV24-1,CATSVLAGGEETQYF
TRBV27,CASSPRWGQGARGTDTQYF
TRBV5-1,CASSYSGPSGNTIYF
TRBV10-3,CAIRSQGGPYEQYF
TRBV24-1,CATSRGTGGNYGYTF
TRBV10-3,CAASAGTGGEQYF
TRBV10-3,CAISGQGSNTEAFF
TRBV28,CASSTGTATNEKLFF
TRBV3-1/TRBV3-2,CASSNRDRGSYEQYF
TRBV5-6,CASSGHRDRGVDGYTF
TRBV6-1,CASSEEVRHEQYF
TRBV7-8,CASSQMRTPIEQYF
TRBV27,CASKTLLSGSSTGELFF